This passage covers 6 T cell receptor beta chains from one sample sequenced in a study of OX40 agonist ivuxolimab in advanced cancers. Libraries were prepared by immunoSEQ multiplex PCR; TCRdb keeps only in-frame clonotypes and omits some of them. The sample consists of approximately 40,000 clones, 85% to 90% of them appearing once. The specimen comprised CD4+ or CD8+ T cells sorted from blood, sampled in a trial of the OX40 agonist ivuxolimab. These receptors came from an adult with an advanced solid tumor such as melanoma, head and neck, liver or kidney cancer.

The chain links TRBV25-1 to TRBJ2-1; 13 positions match TRBD2. V was clipped by 4 bases and J by 8 bases; unmatched bases: 14. From germline, CDR1 is MGHDK and CDR2 SYGVNS. This CDR3 spans 18 amino acids. In DNA form, the CDR3 reads TGTGCCAGCAGTGCCGGGACTAGCGGGACCCCGAAGGAGGATGAGCAGTTCTTC. The encoded protein is CASSAGTSGTPKEDEQFF.

The chain links TRBV4-1 to TRBJ2-1, with TRBD2 matching over 9 bases. The germline CDR1 and CDR2 sequences are MGHRA and YSYEKL. The length of the CDR3 is 14 residues. Unmatched junction bases numbered 3, after V lost 1 base and J lost 8 bases. The CDR3 DNA follows: TGCGCCAGCAGCCAAGGAATAGCGGGGGATGAGCAGTTCTTC. It is translated as CASSQGIAGDEQFF.

This clone was seen only once. V is TRBV6-5 and J is TRBJ1-4; D possibly corresponds to TRBD1 (5 bases). The CDR3 runs to 13 residues. Germline CDR1 MNHEY, CDR2 SVGAGI. The ends were cut back, 5 bases at V and 6 bases at J, with 10 bases in the middle. In DNA, the CDR3 is TGTGCCAGCAGTCCACAACAGGATGAAAAACTGTTTTTT. It yields the protein CASSPQQDEKLFF.

This clone was observed once. The chain couples TRBV2 to TRBJ1-1; weak D call: TRBD1 (5 bases). The CDR3 has 12 amino acids. The V gene lost 7 bases and the J gene lost 7 bases, with 13 bases spanning the gap. Germline values: CDR1 SNHLY, CDR2 FYNNEI. CDR3: CASITEGYEAFF. The CDR3 nucleotides are TGTGCCAGCATAACCGAGGGGTATGAAGCTTTCTTT.

This chain uses TRBV7-3 with TRBJ2-1, with D possibly being TRBD1 or TRBD2 (5 bases each). Germline V gives CDR1 SGHTA, CDR2 FQGTGA. There are 16 residues in the CDR3. V was pared by 0 bases and J by 7 bases, with 16 bases between. Here the CDR3 DNA reads TGTGCCAGCAGCTTAACCGGGGACGTCGAGCGGAATGAGCAGTTCTTC. As protein: CASSLTGDVERNEQFF.

This sequence joins TRBV29-1 and TRBJ2-7, with 9 bases aligning to TRBD1. V shed 6 bases, J shed 3 bases, and the junction held 6 bases outside the gene matches. This CDR3 comprises 13 residues. The germline V gene has CDR1 SQVTM and CDR2 ANQGSEA. The CDR3 sequence: CSVKGQGVYEQYF. The CDR3 nucleotides are TGCAGCGTAAAGGGACAGGGAGTCTACGAGCAGTACTTC.